The T cell receptor (beta chain) described here comes from a study of blood T cell repertoires in COVID-19. Profiling relied on immunoSEQ multiplex PCR, and the TCRdb table lists in-frame clones only, not all of them. The sample has about 370,000 clones, around 91% seen once. Germline lookup yields CDR1 SQVTM and CDR2 ANQGSEA. V was clipped by 6 bases and J by 13 bases; unmatched bases: 15. CDR3 length: 14 amino acids. Sequencing was performed on PBMCs or T cells enriched from blood (not recorded which). The sequence was collected from a young man who had recovered from COVID-19. V gene TRBV29-1 combines with J gene TRBJ2-1, with TRBD1 matching 10 bases. CDR3 residues: CSVSYSDRGPEQFF. CDR3 bases: TGCAGCGTGTCTTACAGTGACAGGGGGCCTGAACAGTTCTTC.